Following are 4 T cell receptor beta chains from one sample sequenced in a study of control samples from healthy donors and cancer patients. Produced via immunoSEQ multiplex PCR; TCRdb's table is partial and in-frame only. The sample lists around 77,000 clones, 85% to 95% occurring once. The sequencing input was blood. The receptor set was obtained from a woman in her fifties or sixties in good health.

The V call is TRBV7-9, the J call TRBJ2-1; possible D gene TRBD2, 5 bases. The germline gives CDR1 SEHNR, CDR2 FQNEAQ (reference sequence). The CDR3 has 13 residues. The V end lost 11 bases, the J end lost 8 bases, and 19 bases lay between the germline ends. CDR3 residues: CAGRLGDRDEQFF. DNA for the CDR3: TGTGCCGGAAGGTTGGGAGACCGGGATGAGCAGTTCTTC.

In nucleotides, the CDR3 is TGTGCCAGTAGTATAGTCGGGACAGCGAATAATTCACCCCTCCACTTT. Its protein is CASSIVGTANNSPLHF. The V and J genes are TRBV19 and TRBJ1-6; 7 bases match TRBD1. This CDR3 has 16 residues. The germline CDR1 and CDR2 sequences are LNHDA and SQIVND (reference sequence). J lost 5 bases, V lost 1 base, and 5 bases had no gene match.

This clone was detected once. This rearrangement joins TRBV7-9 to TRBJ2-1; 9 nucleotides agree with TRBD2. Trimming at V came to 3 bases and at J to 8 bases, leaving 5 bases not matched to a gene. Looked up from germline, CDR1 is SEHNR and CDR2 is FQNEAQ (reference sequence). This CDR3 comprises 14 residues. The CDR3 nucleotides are TGTGCCAGCAGCTTGCTGCGGGGGGGCGATGAGCAGTTCTTC. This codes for CASSLLRGGDEQFF.

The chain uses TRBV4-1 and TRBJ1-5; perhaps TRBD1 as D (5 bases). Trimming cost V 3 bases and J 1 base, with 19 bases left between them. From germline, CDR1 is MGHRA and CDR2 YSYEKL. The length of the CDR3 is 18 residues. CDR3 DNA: TGCGCCAGCAGCCAGCTGGGACCGCCTTTTTTCAGCAATCAGCCCCAGCATTTT. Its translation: CASSQLGPPFFSNQPQHF.